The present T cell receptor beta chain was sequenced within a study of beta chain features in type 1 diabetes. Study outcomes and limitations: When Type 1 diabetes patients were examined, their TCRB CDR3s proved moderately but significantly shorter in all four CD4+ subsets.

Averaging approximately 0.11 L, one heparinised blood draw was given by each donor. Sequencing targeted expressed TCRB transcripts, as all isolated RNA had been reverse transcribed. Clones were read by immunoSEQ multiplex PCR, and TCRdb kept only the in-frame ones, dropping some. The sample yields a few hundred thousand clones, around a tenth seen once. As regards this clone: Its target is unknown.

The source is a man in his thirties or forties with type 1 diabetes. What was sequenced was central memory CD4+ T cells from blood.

The CDR3 protein is CASSVRDSQETQYF. The CDR3 nucleotides read TGCGCCAGCAGCGTCCGGGACAGCCAAGAGACCCAGTACTTC. The V and J genes are TRBV5-1 and TRBJ2-5, with 7 bases identical to TRBD1. Germline CDR1 reads SGHRS; CDR2 reads YFSETQ. V lost 4 bases, J lost 1 base, and 4 bases stayed unmatched. This CDR3 is 14 amino acids long. Combining the CDR3 with reference TRBV5-1 and TRBJ2-5 gives the whole variable domain KAGVTQTPRYLIKTRGQQVTLSCSPISGHRSVSWYQQTPGQGLQFLFEYFSETQRNKGNFPGRFSGRQFSNSRSEMNVSTLELGDSALYLCASSVRDSQETQYFGPGTRLLVL.